What follows describes a single T cell receptor (delta chain). This specimen comes from a study of gamma-delta T cells after stem cell transplantation. TCRdb made new clone calls on the RT-PCR reads using CATT. The sample includes 2,400 or so delta-chain clones, roughly 46% of them seen just once. The V gene end was trimmed by 3 bases and the J gene end by 0 bases; junction bases not matched to a gene: 3. Germline V gives CDR1 GEAIGNYY, CDR2 EKD. The CDR3 covers 14 residues. This chain uses TRDV2 with TRDJ1; 7 bases are shared with TRDD3. The specimen was gamma-delta T cells. The source is a human donor. It is not recorded whose cells these are; they may come from a transplant donor. The CDR3 DNA sequence: TGTGCCTGTGACCGCCTGGGGGACACCGATAAACTCATCTTT. Residues: CACDRLGDTDKLIF.